The 12 T cell receptor beta chains in this list originate from one sample, sequenced in a study of shared clonotypes between healthy human individuals. The table came from immunoSEQ multiplex PCR; TCRdb's copy has only in-frame clones and leaves some out. Of hundreds of thousands of clones listed, roughly 80% were seen once; the top ten hold 12%. Sequencing was done on a sample of PBMCs. The receptor source for this set is a middle-aged woman in good health. Some clones in this sample may be carry-over from other donors' samples.

In its sample, this clone was seen a few times. The DNA for the CDR3 is TGTGCCAGCAGCGTAGATGAGACTGAAGCTTTCTTT. It is translated as CASSVDETEAFF. The genes are TRBV9 and TRBJ1-1; D gene uncertain. The V end lost 0 bases, the J end lost 5 bases, and 5 bases lay between the germline ends. The CDR3 extends over 12 amino acids. Germline lookup yields CDR1 SGDLS and CDR2 YYNGEE.

V is TRBV7-9 and J is TRBJ2-3; a weak D match, TRBD1 (5 bases). Trimming cost V 5 bases and J 1 base, with 10 bases left between them. Per germline, CDR1 SEHNR and CDR2 FQNEAQ (reference sequence). The CDR3 consists of 14 residues. This CDR3 is CASSRRDGTDTQYF. CDR3 in DNA: TGTGCCAGCAGCCGCAGGGATGGCACAGATACGCAGTATTTT.

As regards this clone: This likely came from a read error, as a far larger clone is one base away. The sample has other DNA sequences that encode this CDR3 too. This chain uses TRBV7-3 with TRBJ2-1, with D possibly TRBD2 on 6 matching bases. The CDR3 has 12 residues. Germline values: CDR1 SGHTA, CDR2 FQGTGA. V gave up 1 base and J gave up 10 bases, with 8 bases separating them. In DNA, the CDR3 is TGTGCCAGCAGCTTAAAAGGAGGGGAGCAGTTCTTC. It encodes CASSLKGGEQFF.

Notes on this clone: In the same sample, other DNA sequences code for this CDR3. V and J are TRBV11-2 and TRBJ1-1; D gene ambiguous. The CDR3 is 13 amino acids. Trimming pared 5 bases from V and 0 bases from J, leaving 7 bases between. Germline lookup yields CDR1 SGHAT and CDR2 FQNNGV. The DNA of the CDR3 is TGTGCCAGCAGCCGGACTGTGAACACTGAAGCTTTCTTT. Its protein is CASSRTVNTEAFF.

This clone was picked up many times. This chain joins TRBV7-6 and TRBJ2-7; D remains unclear. Germline lookup yields CDR1 SGHVS and CDR2 FNYEAQ. The V and J ends lost 6 bases and 2 bases respectively, with 17 bases between them. The CDR3 spans 15 residues. The CDR3 nucleotides are TGTGCCAGCAGTTTCCTCCGCTACTCACCCTACGAGCAGTACTTC. Protein sequence: CASSFLRYSPYEQYF.

The V gene is TRBV5-1, the J gene TRBJ1-2, with D tentatively TRBD1 (5 bases). This CDR3 spans 14 amino acids. Germline V gene lookup returns CDR1 SGHRS and CDR2 YFSETQ. V was pared by 1 base and J by 4 bases, with 11 bases between. The CDR3 region is CASSLRGVGYGYTF. CDR3 sequence (DNA): TGCGCCAGCAGCTTGAGAGGGGTCGGCTATGGCTACACCTTC.

V and J are TRBV19 and TRBJ2-7; 8 positions agree with TRBD1. The CDR3 contains 16 residues. CDR1 is LNHDA, CDR2 SQIVND, per germline (reference sequence). V dropped 5 bases and J dropped 6; count of bases not matched to a gene: 15. The DNA for the CDR3 is TGTGCCAGTAGTTTAAGTCGACAGGGGAGAAATCGCGAGCAGTACTTC. The encoded protein is CASSLSRQGRNREQYF.

The CDR3 loop is CASSYSRTGGIYEQYF. The CDR3 DNA reads TGTGCCAGCAGTTACTCCCGGACGGGGGGTATTTACGAGCAGTACTTC. The rearrangement uses TRBV6-5 and TRBJ2-7; 7 nucleotides match TRBD2. The V and J ends lost 0 bases and 4 bases, in that order; junction bases with no gene match: 9. This CDR3 spans 16 amino acids. Germline lookup yields CDR1 MNHEY and CDR2 SVGAGI.

This rearrangement joins TRBV2 to TRBJ1-3, with D unclear. Germline V gene data show CDR1 as SNHLY and CDR2 as FYNNEI. The CDR3 runs 13 residues. Deletions cut 7 bases from V and 0 bases from J, with 7 bases between. CDR3 protein: CASTVVSGNTIYF. DNA of the CDR3: TGTGCCAGCACGGTGGTCTCTGGAAACACCATATATTTT.

About this clone: A much larger clone sits a single nucleotide away, making a read error possible. Other DNA sequences in the sample encode the same CDR3. The chain recombines TRBV7-8 with TRBJ2-7, with a tentative D call TRBD1 (5 bases). CDR1 is SGHVS, CDR2 FQNEAQ, per germline. Trimming took off 5 bases at V and 2 bases at J, with 10 bases between the two ends. The CDR3 contains 13 residues. CDR3 loop: CASSLLGAYEQYF. CDR3 nucleotide sequence: TGTGCCAGCAGCCTGTTAGGGGCCTACGAGCAGTACTTC.

DNA of the CDR3: TGTGCCACCAGCAGACTAGCGGGAGTCCCAGATACGCAGTATTTT. It encodes CATSRLAGVPDTQYF. V gene TRBV15 combines with J gene TRBJ2-3; 10 bases fit TRBD2. The germline V gene encodes CDR1 LNHNV and CDR2 YYDKDF (reference sequence). The CDR3 is 15 amino acids. V shed 2 bases and J 4 bases; nucleotides not matched to a gene: 3. Full variable domain (remainder filled in from reference TRBV15 and TRBJ2-3): DAMVIQNPRYQVTQFGKPVTLSCSQTLNHNVMYWYQQKSSQAPKLLFHYYDKDFNNEADTPDNFQSRRPNTSFCFLDIRSPGLGDTAMYLCATSRLAGVPDTQYFGPGTRLTVL.

This clone appeared a single time. The chain is built from TRBV30 and TRBJ2-4; possibly TRBD1 or TRBD2 for D (5 bases each). V was cut by 0 bases and J by 5 bases, with 8 bases left in between. There are 13 residues in the CDR3. CDR1 is GTSNPN and CDR2 is SVGIG in the germline V gene (reference sequence). The chain's CDR3 is CAWSVRDQNIQYF. In DNA, the CDR3 is TGTGCCTGGAGTGTTCGGGACCAAAACATTCAGTACTTC.